These 6 T cell receptor beta chains share one sample of origin, sequenced in a study of monozygotic twins with inflammatory bowel disease. From the 5' RACE reads, TCRdb lists one entry per CDR3 protein and no DNA. The listing contains more than 85,000 distinct CDR3 sequences. The sample comprised blood. These receptors came from a human donor with ulcerative colitis or Crohn's disease, or a healthy co-twin of an affected twin (not recorded which).

The chain carries TRBV20-1 and TRBJ1-5; TCRdb selects TRBD1, and the lack of DNA leaves this call unchecked. CDR1 and CDR2 (germline): DFQATT, SNEGSKA (reference sequence). The CDR3 consists of 14 residues. The chain's CDR3 is CSARTGGEGQPQHF.

The chain combines TRBV7-9 with TRBJ2-1. Germline-derived CDR1 and CDR2 are SEHNR and FQNEAQ (reference sequence). The CDR3 runs 14 residues. The CDR3 here is CASSLGSPYNEQFF.

The V gene is TRBV28, the J gene TRBJ2-3; TCRdb's D call of TRBD1 is untestable without DNA. CDR1 is MDHEN and CDR2 is SYDVKM in the germline V gene. The CDR3 runs 16 residues. CDR3 region: CASSPDSTGPTDTQYF.

The rearrangement uses TRBV5-1 and TRBJ2-1; TCRdb lists TRBD2, though no DNA is available to test this call. The CDR3 length is 14 residues. Germline V lookup: CDR1 SGHRS, CDR2 YFSETQ. CDR3 protein: CASSSGLDYNEQFF.

The chain combines TRBV19 with TRBJ1-1. Germline CDR1 reads LNHDA; CDR2 reads SQIVND (reference sequence). This CDR3 spans 13 amino acids. CDR3 sequence: CASSIRPGAEAFF.

The chain employs TRBV9 and TRBJ2-1; TCRdb's D call of TRBD2 is untestable without DNA. The CDR3 has 17 amino acids. CDR1 and CDR2 (germline): SGDLS, YYNGEE. CDR3 loop: CASSPRASGRLNNEQFF.